This TCR beta chain is from a study of T cells in Graves' hyperthyroidism and ophthalmopathy. Study conclusions and caveats: Median prediction lead before ophthalmopathy onset was 6.5 months with the model.

This clonotype was seen a few times. Its antigen is not identified. CDR1 MDHEN and CDR2 SYDVKM come from the germline V gene. The V end was cut by 4 bases, the J end by 4 bases, with 17 bases between. CDR3 length equals 16 residues. What was amplified from RNA transcripts were TCR beta CDR3 regions. Researchers ran a first-round RT-PCR on the TCR CDR3 using the HTBI primer set. TCRdb itself ran the multiplex PCR reads through MiXCR, one entry per CDR3 protein. The sample yields hundreds of thousands of distinct CDR3 sequences, under 25% seen once. The chain is built from TRBV28 and TRBJ2-1; D might be TRBD1 (5 bases). Input material: blood. The receptor was derived from a man younger than 45 with Graves' ophthalmopathy. CDR3 loop: CASSSLQGTVYNEQFF. The CDR3, as DNA: TGTGCCAGCAGTTCCCTCCAGGGTACTGTTTACAATGAGCAGTTCTTC. The variable domain in full, with the rest retrieved from reference TRBV28 and TRBJ2-1, is DVKVTQSSRYLVKRTGEKVFLECVQDMDHENMFWYRQDPGLGLRLIYFSYDVKMKEKGDIPEGYSVSREKKERFSLILESASTNQTSMYLCASSSLQGTVYNEQFFGPGTRLTVL.